There are many counts of the clone carrying this TCR beta chain. What it recognizes is unknown. This entry belongs to a study of T cells in Graves' hyperthyroidism and ophthalmopathy. As for the study in general: Before any treatment, at initial diagnosis, peripheral blood was collected.

Notes on the study in general: Most thyroid clonotypes that were expanded above 0.001 also turned up in blood. Ophthalmopathy prediction by the model preceded onset by a median approximately 5.9 months.

Amplification of TCR beta CDR3 regions used RNA as the template. HTBI primers were employed in a first-round RT-PCR of the TCR CDR3. Each CDR3 protein gets one entry after TCRdb re-called the multiplex PCR reads with MiXCR. Of a few hundred thousand distinct CDR3 sequences listed, around 14% are singletons. Germline CDR1 MNHNS, CDR2 SASEGT. Trimming removed 1 base from V and 8 bases from J; junction bases left unmatched: 3. The CDR3 has 14 amino acids. The receptor comes from a woman in her twenties or thirties with Graves' hyperthyroidism. The specimen was blood. The chain employs TRBV6-1 and TRBJ2-1; TRBD2 agrees at 9 bases. For the CDR3, the DNA is TGTGCCAGCAGTGAAGTGGCGGGAGGGTATGAGCAGTTCTTC. Protein product: CASSEVAGGYEQFF.